These 3 T cell receptor delta chains came from one sample sequenced in a study of γδ T cells in repeated Plasmodium falciparum infection. TCRdb reanalysed the multiplex PCR reads via CATT. The data contain 55,000 to 70,000 delta-chain clones, around 1.7% of them singletons. Bulk repertoires came from Vgamma9/Vdelta2+ or Vdelta2-negative gammadelta T cells flow-sorted from PBMC. Sequenced sample: gamma-delta T cells from blood. The origin of the receptors is a pool of human donors (malaria-infected and uninfected, not separated).

Details on this clone: This probably arose from a read error, given a far larger clone one base away. The sample contains more than one DNA sequence encoding this CDR3. The chain joins TRDV1 to TRDJ1; the match to TRDD2 covers 9 bases. Here the J gene came from matching the DNA to germline, since TCRdb omits it. The germline V gene encodes CDR1 TSWWSYY and CDR2 QGS. The length of the CDR3 is 21 residues. Germline trimming cut 9 bases from V and 5 bases from J; bases unmatched to any gene: 31. The CDR3 DNA reads TGTGCTCTGCGGGTCCTTCCTACGATAATAACTGGAGGATACGCAACTGATAAACTCATCTTT. The encoded protein is CALRVLPTIITGGYATDKLIF.

Of note for this clone: The protein TCRdb lists belongs to a much larger clone and differs from this DNA's translation at residue 5, which points to a read error; the protein shown is made from the DNA. The J gene is TRDJ1, the V gene TRDV2; 7 bases are shared with TRDD3. The CDR3 sequence is 17 residues long. Germline-derived CDR1 and CDR2 are GEAIGNYY and EKD. J was trimmed by 0 bases and V by 3 bases; bases with no gene match: 12. The CDR3 DNA reads TGTGCCTGTGACGCCTCGCCCTGGGGGCTGTACACCGATAAACTCATCTTT. This encodes CACDASPWGLYTDKLIF.

This clone was seen more than once but under ten times. The protein given by TCRdb reflects a much larger clone and differs at residue 19 from this DNA's translation, likely from a read error; the protein shown is the DNA's translation. The rearrangement links TRDV1 to TRDJ1, with 7 bases aligning to TRDD2. The germline CDR1 and CDR2 sequences are TSWWSYY and QGS. The CDR3 sequence is 21 residues long. The CDR3 DNA follows: TGTGCTCTTGGGGAAGTTTCCTACGGGGGGCCGTACTCTCTGTACACCGATAAACACATCTTT. It yields the protein CALGEVSYGGPYSLYTDKHIF.